This TCR beta chain was captured in a study of beta chain features in type 1 diabetes. Overall study context: Healthy donors, compared against patients, showed similar age, gender and cell yields.

Expressed TCRB transcripts were sequenced because the isolated RNA had all been reverse transcribed beforehand. Generated by immunoSEQ multiplex PCR, the TCRdb table keeps only in-frame clones and is missing some. This sample has some 300,000 clones; approximately 8.1% occur once, and the top ten carry 1%. This CDR3 has 17 amino acids. Study-wide results and caveats: Whether TCRB rearrangement is influenced by HLA type went unresolved here. There was a moderate but significant shortening of TCRB CDR3s in all four CD4+ subsets of Type 1 diabetes patients. PCR may have favored shorter templates equally in patients and controls.

This clone turned up a few times. As yet, its antigen is unknown. The gene calls are TRBV21-1 and TRBJ2-3; TRBD2, the table's D call, was not compared with the DNA. TRBV21-1 is reported as a pseudogene. The sequencing input was central memory CD4+ T cells from blood. This clonotype originated in a woman between 18 and 30 years old in good health. This CDR3 reads CASSKAPRLDATDTQYF. As DNA, the CDR3 is TGTGCCAGCAGCAAAGCCCCCAGACTAGACGCCACAGATACGCAGTATTTT.